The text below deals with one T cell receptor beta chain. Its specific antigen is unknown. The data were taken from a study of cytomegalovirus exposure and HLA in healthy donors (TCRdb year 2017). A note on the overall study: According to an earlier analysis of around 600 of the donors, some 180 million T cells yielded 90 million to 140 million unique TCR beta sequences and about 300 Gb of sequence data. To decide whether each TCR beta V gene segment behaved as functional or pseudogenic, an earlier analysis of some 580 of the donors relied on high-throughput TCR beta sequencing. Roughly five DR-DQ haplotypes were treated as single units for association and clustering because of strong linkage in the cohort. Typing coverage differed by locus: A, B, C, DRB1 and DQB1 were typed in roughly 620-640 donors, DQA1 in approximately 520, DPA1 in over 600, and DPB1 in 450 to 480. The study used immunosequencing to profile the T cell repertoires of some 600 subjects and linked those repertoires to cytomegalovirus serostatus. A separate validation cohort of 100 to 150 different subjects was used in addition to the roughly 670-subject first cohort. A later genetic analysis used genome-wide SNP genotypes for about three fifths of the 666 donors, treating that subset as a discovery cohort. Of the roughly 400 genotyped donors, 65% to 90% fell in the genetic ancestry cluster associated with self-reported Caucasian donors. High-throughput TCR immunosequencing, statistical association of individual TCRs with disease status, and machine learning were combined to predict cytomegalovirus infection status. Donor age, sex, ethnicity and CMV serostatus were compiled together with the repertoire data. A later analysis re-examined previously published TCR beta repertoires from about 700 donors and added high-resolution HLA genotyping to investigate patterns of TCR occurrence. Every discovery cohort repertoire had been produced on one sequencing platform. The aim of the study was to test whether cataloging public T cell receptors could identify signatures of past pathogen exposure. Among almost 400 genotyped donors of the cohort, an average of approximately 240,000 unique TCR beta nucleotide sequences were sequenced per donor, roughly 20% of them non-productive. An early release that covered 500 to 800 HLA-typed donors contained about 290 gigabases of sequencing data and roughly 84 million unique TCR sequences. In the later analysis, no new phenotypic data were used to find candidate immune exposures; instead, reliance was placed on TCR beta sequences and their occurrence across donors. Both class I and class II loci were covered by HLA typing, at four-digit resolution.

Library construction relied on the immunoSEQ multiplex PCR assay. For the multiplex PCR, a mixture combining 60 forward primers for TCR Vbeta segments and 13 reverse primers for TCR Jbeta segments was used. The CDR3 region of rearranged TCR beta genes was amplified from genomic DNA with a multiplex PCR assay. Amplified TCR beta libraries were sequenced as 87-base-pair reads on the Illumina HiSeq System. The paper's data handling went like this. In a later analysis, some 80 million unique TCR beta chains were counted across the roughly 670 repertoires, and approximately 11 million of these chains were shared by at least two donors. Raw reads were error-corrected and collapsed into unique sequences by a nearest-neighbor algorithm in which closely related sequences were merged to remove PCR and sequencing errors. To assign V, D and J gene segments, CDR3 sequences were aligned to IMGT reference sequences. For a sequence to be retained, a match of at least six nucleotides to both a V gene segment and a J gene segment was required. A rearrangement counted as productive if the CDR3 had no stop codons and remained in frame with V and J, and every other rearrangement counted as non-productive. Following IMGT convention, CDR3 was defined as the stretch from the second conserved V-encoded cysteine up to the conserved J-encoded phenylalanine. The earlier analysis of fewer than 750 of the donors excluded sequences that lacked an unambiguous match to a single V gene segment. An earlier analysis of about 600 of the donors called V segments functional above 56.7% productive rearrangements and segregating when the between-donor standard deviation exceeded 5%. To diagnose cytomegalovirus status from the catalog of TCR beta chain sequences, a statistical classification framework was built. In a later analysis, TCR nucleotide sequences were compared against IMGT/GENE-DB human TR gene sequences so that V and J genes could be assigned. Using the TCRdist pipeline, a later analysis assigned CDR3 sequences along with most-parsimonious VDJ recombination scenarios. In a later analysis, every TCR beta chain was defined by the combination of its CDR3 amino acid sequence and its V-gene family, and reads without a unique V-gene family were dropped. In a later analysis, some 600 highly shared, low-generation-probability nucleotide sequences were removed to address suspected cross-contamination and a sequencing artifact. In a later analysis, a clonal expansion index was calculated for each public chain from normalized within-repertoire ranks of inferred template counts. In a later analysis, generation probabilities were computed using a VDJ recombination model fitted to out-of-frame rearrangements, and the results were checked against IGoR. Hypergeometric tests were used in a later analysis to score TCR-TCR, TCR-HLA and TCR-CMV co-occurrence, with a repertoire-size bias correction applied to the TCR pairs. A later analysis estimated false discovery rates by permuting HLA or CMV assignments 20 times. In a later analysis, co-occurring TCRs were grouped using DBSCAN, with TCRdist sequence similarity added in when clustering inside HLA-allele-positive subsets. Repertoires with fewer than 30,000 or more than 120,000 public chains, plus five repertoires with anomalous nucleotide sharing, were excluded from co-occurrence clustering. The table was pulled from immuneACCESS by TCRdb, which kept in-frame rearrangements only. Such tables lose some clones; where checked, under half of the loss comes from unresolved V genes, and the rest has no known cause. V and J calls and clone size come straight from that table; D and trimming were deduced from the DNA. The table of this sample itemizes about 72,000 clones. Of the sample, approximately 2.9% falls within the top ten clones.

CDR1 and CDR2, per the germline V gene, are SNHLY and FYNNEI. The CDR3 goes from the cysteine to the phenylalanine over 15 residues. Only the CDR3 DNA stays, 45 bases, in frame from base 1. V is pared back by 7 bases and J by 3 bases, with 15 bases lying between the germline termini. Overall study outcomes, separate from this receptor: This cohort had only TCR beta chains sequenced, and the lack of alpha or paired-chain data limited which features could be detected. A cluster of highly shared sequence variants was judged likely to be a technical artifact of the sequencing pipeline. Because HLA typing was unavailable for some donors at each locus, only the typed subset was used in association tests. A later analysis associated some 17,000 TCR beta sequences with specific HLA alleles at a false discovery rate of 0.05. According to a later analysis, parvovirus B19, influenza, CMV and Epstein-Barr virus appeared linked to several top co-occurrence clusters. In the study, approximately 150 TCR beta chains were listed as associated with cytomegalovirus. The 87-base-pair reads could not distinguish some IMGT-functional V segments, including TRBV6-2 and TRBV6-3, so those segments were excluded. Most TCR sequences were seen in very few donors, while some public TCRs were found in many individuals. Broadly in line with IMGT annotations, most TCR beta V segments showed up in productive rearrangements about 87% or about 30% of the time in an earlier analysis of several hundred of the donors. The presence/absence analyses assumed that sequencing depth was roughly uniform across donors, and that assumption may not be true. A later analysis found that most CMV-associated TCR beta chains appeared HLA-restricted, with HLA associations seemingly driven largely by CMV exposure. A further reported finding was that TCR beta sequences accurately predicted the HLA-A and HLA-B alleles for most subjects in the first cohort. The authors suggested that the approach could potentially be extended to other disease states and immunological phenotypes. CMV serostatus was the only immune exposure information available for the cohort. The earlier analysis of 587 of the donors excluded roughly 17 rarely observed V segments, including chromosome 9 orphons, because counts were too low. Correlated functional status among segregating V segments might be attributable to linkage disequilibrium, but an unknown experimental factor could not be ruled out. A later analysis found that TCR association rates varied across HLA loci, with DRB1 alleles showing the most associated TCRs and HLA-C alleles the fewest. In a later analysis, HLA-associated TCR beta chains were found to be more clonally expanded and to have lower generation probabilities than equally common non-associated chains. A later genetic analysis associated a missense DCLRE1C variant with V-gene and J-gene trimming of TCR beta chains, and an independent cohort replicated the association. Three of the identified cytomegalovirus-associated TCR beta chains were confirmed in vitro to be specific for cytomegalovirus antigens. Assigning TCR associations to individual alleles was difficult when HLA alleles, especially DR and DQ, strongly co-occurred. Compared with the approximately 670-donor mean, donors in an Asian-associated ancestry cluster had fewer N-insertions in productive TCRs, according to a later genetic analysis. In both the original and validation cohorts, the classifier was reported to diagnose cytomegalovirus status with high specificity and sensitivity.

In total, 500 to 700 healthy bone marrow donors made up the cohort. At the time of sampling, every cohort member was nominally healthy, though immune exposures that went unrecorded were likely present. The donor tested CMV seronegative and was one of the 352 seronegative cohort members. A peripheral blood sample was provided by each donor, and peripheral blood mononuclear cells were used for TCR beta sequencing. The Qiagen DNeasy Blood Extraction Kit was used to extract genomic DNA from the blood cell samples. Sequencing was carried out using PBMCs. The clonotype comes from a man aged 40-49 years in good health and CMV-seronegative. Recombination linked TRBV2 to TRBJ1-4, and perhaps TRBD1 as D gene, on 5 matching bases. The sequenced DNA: TGTGCCAGCAACGGCAGGGCAAGGGCTAATGAAAAACTGTTTTTT. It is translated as CASNGRARANEKLFF.